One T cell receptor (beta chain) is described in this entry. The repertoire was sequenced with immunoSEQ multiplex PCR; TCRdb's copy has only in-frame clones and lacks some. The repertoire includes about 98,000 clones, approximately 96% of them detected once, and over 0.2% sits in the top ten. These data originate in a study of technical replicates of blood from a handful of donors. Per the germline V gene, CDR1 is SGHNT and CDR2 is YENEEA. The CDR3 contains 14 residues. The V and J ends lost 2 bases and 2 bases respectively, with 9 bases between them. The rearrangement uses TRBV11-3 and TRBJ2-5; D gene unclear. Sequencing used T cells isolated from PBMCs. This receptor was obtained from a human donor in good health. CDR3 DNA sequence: TGTGCCAGCAGCTTATACAAATTTCAAGAGACCCAGTACTTC. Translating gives CASSLYKFQETQYF.